This T cell receptor (beta chain) came from a study of beta chain features in type 1 diabetes. Findings and caveats of the study: The cDNA sequencing approach could over-represent high-TCR-expressing cells.

As for this clone: Its antigen is not known.

Expressed TCRB transcripts were sequenced because the isolated RNA had all been reverse transcribed beforehand. Several million reads were obtained on average from naive, central memory and regulatory T cell samples. Clones were read by immunoSEQ multiplex PCR, and TCRdb kept only the in-frame ones, dropping some. Of around 450,000 clones listed, roughly an eighth are singletons. The receptor was isolated from a woman aged 18-29 years in good health. What was sequenced was naive CD4+ T cells from blood.

CDR3 sequence (DNA): TGTGCCAGCAGCCCGCCGGCGGGAGGCCGGTACAATGAGCAGTTCTTC. Protein: CASSPPAGGRYNEQFF. V usage is TRBV9 and J usage is TRBJ2-1; 8 positions agree with TRBD2. With V trimmed by 4 bases and J by 4 bases, 10 bases remained unmatched. Looked up from germline, CDR1 is SGDLS and CDR2 is YYNGEE. CDR3 length equals 16 residues. Together with reference TRBV9 and TRBJ2-1, the CDR3 gives the full variable domain: DSGVTQTPKHLITATGQRVTLRCSPRSGDLSVYWYQQSLDQGLQFLIQYYNGEERAKGNILERFSAQQFPDLHSELNLSSLELGDSALYFCASSPPAGGRYNEQFFGPGTRLTVL.